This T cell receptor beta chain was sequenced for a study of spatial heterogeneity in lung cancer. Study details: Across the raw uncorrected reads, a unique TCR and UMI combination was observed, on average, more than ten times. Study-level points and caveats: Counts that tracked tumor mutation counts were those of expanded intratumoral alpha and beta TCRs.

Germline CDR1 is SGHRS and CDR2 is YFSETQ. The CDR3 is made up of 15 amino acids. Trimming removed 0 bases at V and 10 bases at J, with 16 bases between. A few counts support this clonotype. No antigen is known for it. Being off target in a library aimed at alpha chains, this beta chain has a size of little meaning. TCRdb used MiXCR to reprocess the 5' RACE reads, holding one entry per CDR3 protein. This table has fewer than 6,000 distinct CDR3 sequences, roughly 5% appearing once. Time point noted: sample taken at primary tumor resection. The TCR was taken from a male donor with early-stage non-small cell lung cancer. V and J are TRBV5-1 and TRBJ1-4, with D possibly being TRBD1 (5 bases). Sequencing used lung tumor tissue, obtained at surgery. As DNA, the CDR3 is TGCGCCAGCAGCTTGGCCCCCGGCAGGGTGGGAAAACTGTTTTTT. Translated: CASSLAPGRVGKLFF.